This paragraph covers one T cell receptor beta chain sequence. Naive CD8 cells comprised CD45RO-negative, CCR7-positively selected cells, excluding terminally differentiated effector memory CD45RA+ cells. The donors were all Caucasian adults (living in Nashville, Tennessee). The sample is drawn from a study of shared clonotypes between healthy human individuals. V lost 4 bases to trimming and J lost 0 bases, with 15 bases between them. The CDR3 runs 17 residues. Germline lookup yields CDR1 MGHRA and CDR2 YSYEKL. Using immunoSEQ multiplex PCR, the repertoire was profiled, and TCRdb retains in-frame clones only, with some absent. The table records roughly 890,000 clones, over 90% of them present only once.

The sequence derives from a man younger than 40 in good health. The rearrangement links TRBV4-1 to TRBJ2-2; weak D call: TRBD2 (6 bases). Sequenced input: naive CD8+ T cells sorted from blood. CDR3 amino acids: CASSPGGGGTNTGELFF. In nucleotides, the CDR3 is TGCGCCAGCAGCCCCGGGGGTGGTGGGACGAACACCGGGGAGCTGTTTTTT.